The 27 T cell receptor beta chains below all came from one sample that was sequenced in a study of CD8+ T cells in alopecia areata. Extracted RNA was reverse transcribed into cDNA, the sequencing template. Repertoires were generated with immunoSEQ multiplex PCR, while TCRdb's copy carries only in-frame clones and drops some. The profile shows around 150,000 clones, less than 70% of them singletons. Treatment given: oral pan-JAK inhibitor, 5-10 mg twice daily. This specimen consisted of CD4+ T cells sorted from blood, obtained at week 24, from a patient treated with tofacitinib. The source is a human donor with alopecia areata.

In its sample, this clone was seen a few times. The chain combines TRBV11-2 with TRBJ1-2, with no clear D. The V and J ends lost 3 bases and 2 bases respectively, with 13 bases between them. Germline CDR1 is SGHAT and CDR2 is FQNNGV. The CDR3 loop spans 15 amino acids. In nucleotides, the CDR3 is TGTGCCAGCAGCTTGGCGATGACCGCCAACTATGGCTACACCTTC. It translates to CASSLAMTANYGYTF.

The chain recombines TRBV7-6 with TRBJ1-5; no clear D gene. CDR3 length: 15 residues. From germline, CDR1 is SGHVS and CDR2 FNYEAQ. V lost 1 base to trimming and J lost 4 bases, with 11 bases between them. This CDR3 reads CASSLDEGRNQPQHF. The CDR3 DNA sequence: TGTGCCAGCAGCTTAGATGAGGGCAGGAATCAGCCCCAGCATTTT.

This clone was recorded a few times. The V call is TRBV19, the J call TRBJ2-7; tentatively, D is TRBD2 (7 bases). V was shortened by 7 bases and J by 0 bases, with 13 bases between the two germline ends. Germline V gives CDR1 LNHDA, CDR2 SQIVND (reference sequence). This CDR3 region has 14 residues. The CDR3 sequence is CASMGGRSSYEQYF. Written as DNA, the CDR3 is TGTGCCAGTATGGGGGGGCGGTCCTCCTACGAGCAGTACTTC.

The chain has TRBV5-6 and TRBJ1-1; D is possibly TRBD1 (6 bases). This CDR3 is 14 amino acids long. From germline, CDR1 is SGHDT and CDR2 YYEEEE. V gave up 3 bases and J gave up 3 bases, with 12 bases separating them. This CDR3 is CASSYRQVHTEAFF. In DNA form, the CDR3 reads TGTGCCAGCAGCTATAGACAGGTTCACACTGAAGCTTTCTTT.

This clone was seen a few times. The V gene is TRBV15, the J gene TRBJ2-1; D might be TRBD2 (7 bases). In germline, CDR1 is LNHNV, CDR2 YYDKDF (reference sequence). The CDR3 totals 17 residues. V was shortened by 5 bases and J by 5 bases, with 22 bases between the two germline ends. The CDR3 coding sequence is TGTGCCACCAGCTTCCCCAGGGGTTGGGGAGGGGACAATGAGCAGTTCTTC. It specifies CATSFPRGWGGDNEQFF.

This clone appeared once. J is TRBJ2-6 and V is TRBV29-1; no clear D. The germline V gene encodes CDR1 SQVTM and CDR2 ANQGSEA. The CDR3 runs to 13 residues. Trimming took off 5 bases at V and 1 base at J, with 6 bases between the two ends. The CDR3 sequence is CSVRSSGANVLTF. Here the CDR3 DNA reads TGCAGCGTTCGATCTTCTGGGGCCAACGTCCTGACTTTC.

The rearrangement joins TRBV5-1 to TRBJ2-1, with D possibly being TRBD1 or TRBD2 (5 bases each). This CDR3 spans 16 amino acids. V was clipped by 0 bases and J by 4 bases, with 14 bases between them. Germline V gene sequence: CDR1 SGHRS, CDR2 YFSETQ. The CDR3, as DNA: TGCGCCAGCAGCTTGGCGGGGCAGGGCCCGTACAATGAGCAGTTCTTC. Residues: CASSLAGQGPYNEQFF.

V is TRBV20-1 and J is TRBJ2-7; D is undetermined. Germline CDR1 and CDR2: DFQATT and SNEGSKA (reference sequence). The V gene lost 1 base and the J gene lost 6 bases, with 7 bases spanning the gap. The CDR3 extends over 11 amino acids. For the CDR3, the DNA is TGCAGTGCTAGAGCGGGTTCCGAGCAGTACTTC. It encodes CSARAGSEQYF.

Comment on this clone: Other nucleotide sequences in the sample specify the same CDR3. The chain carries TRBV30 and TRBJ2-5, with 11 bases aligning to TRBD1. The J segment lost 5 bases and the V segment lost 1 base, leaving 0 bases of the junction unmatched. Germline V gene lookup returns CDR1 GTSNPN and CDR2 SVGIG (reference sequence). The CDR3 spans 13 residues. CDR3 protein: CAWSGTGGETQYF. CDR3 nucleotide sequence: TGTGCCTGGAGTGGGACAGGGGGCGAGACCCAGTACTTC.

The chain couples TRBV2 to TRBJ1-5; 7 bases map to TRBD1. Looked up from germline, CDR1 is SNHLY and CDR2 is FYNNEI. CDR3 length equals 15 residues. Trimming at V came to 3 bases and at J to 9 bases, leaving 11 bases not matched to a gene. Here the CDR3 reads CASSEAGTASGPQHF. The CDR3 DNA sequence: TGTGCCAGCAGTGAGGCCGGGACAGCTTCTGGGCCCCAGCATTTT.

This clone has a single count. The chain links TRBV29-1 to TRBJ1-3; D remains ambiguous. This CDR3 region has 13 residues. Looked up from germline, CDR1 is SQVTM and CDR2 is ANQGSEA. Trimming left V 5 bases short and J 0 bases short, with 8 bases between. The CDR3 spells CSVLENSGNTIYF. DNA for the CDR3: TGCAGCGTTCTGGAGAACTCTGGAAACACCATATATTTT.

The DNA for the CDR3 is TGCGCCAGCAGCCAAGACAGGGCCAGCACAGATACGCAGTATTTT. Translation: CASSQDRASTDTQYF. The chain links TRBV5-1 to TRBJ2-3; 7 bases line up with TRBD1. The CDR3 contains 15 residues. The J segment lost 0 bases and the V segment lost 4 bases, leaving 5 bases of the junction unmatched. Germline V gene data show CDR1 as SGHRS and CDR2 as YFSETQ.

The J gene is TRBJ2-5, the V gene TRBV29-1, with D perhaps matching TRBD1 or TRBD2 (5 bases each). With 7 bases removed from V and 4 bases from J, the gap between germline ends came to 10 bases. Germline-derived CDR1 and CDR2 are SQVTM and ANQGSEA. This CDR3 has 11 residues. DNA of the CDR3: TGCAGCGGCGTGGGGACAGAGACCCAGTACTTC. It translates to CSGVGTETQYF.

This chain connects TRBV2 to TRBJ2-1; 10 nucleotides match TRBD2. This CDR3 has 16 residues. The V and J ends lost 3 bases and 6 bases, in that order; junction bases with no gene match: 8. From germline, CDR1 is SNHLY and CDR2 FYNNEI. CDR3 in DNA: TGTGCCAGCAGTGACCCTGCTAGCGGGGGTCGCAATGAGCAGTTCTTC. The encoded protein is CASSDPASGGRNEQFF.

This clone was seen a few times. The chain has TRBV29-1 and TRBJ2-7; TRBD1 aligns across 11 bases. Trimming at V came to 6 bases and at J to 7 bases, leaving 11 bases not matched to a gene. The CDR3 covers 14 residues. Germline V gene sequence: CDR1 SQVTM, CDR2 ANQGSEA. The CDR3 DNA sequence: TGCAGCGTGGACACCGGGACAGGGGGTAGGGAGCAGTACTTC. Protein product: CSVDTGTGGREQYF.

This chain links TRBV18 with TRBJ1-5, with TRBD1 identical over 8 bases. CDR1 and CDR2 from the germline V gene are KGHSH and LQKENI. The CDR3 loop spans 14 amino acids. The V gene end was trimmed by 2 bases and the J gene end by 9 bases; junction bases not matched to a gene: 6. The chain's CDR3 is CASSPGQGHGPQHF. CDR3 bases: TGTGCCAGCTCACCAGGACAGGGACATGGGCCCCAGCATTTT.

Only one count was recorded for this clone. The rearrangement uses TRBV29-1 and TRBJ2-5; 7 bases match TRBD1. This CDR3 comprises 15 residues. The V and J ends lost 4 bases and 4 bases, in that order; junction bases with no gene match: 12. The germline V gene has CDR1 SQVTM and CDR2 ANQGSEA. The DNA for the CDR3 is TGCAGCGTTGTAAGGGGGCTACAGTCTCGAGAGACCCAGTACTTC. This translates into CSVVRGLQSRETQYF.

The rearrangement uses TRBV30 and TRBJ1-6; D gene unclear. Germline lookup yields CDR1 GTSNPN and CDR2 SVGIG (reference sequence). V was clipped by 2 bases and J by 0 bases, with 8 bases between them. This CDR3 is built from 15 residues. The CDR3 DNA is TGTGCCTGGAGTCTGAAGAGCTCCTATAATTCACCCCTCCACTTT. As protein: CAWSLKSSYNSPLHF.

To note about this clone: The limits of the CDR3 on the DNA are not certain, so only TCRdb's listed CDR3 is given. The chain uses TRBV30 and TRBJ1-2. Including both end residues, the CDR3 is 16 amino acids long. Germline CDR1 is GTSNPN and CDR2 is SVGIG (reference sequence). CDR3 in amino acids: CASGRGPPATNYGYTF.

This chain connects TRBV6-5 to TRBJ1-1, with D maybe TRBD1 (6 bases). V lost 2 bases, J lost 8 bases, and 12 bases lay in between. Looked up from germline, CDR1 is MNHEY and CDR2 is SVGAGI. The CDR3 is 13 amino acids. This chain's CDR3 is CASSYRTGREAFF. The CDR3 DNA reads TGTGCCAGCAGTTACCGTACAGGGCGGGAAGCTTTCTTT.

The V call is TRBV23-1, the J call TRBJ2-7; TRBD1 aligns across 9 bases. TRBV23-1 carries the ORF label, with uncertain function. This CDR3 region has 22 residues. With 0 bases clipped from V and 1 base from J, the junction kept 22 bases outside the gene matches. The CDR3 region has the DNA TGCGCCAGCAGTCAATCACCCCTTTTCCGGACAGGGGAAAACCCTCCTTCCTACGAGCAGTACTTC. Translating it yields CASSQSPLFRTGENPPSYEQYF.

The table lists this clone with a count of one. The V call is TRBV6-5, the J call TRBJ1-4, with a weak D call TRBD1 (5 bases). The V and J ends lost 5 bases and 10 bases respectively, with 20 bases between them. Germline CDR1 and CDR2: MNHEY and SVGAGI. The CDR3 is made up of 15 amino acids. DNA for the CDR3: TGTGCCAGCAGTAACTACCGGGACGCCCCCGGAAAACTGTTTTTT. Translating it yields CASSNYRDAPGKLFF.

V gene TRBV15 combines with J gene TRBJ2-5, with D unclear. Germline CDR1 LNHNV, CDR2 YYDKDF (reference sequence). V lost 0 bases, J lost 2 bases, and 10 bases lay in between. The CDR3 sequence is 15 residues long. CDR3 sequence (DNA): TGTGCCACCAGCAGAGAGAATACTGGACAAGAGACCCAGTACTTC. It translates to CATSRENTGQETQYF.

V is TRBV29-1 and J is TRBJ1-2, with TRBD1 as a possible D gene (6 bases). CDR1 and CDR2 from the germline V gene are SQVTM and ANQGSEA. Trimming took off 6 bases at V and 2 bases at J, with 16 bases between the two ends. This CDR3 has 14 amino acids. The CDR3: CSVDQQGSNYGYTF. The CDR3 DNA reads TGCAGCGTAGATCAACAGGGATCGAACTATGGCTACACCTTC. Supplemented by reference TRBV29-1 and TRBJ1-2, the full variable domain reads SAVISQKPSRDICQRGTSLTIQCQVDSQVTMMFWYRQQPGQSLTLIATANQGSEATYESGFVIDKFPISRPNLTFSTLTVSNMSPEDSSIYLCSVDQQGSNYGYTFGSGTRLTVV.

The CDR3 reads CSVEGVVYGYTF. CDR3 bases: TGCAGCGTTGAGGGGGTGGTCTATGGCTACACCTTC. The rearrangement joins TRBV29-1 to TRBJ1-2, with D perhaps matching TRBD1 (5 bases). The CDR3 loop spans 12 amino acids. The germline CDR1 and CDR2 sequences are SQVTM and ANQGSEA. The V gene lost 3 bases and the J gene lost 4 bases, with 9 bases spanning the gap.

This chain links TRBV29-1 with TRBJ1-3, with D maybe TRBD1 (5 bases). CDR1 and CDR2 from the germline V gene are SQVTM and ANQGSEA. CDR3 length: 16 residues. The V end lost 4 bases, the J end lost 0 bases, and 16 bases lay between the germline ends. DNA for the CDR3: TGCAGCGTTGCCCTCGCGGGGGGGATCTCTGGAAACACCATATATTTT. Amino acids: CSVALAGGISGNTIYF.

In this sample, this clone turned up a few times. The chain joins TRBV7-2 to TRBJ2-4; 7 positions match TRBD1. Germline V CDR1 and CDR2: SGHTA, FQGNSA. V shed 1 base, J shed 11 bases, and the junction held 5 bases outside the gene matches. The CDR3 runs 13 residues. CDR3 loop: CASSLDRQGVQYF. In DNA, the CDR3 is TGTGCCAGCAGCTTAGATAGACAGGGAGTTCAGTACTTC.